This passage covers 25 T cell receptor beta chains from one sample sequenced in a study of control samples from healthy donors and cancer patients (TCRdb year 2020). To prepare the library, the immunoSEQ multiplex PCR assay was applied. The table was pulled from immuneACCESS by TCRdb, which kept in-frame rearrangements only. Such tables lose some clones; where checked, under half of the loss comes from unresolved V genes, and the rest has no known cause. Counted in this sample were about 120,000 clones; over 90% of them appeared once. The ten largest clones represent less than 3.5% of the sample. Sequenced: blood. These TCRs come from a man aged 30-40 years in good health.

The gene calls are TRBV19 and TRBJ2-7; TRBD2 agrees at 9 bases. The germline V gene has CDR1 LNHDA and CDR2 SQIVND (reference sequence). V gave up 6 bases and J gave up 5 bases; unmatched junction bases: 11. This CDR3 has 15 residues. CDR3 region: CASRIRAGGVDEQYF. DNA for the CDR3: TGTGCCAGTAGGATCAGAGCGGGGGGTGTCGACGAGCAGTACTTC.

The V and J genes are TRBV6-5 and TRBJ1-1; D possibly corresponds to TRBD1 (6 bases). Germline CDR1 reads MNHEY; CDR2 reads SVGAGI. CDR3 length: 14 residues. Trimming pared 2 bases from V and 4 bases from J, leaving 11 bases between. The DNA for the CDR3 is TGTGCCAGCAGTTACGAGGTAGGGGGCACTGAAGCTTTCTTT. It yields the protein CASSYEVGGTEAFF.

The rearrangement links TRBV19 to TRBJ1-2; 7 bases align to TRBD1. V gave up 7 bases and J gave up 0 bases; unmatched junction bases: 11. The CDR3 has 16 amino acids. In germline, CDR1 is LNHDA, CDR2 SQIVND (reference sequence). The CDR3 sequence is CASTRPGGTANYGYTF. In DNA form, the CDR3 reads TGTGCCAGTACCCGGCCAGGGGGGACCGCTAACTATGGCTACACCTTC.

This chain links TRBV2 with TRBJ2-3; D uncertain. This CDR3 spans 19 amino acids. The V end was cut by 1 base, the J end by 6 bases, with 26 bases between. The V gene's germline CDR1 is SNHLY and CDR2 FYNNEI. Written as DNA, the CDR3 is TGTGCCAGCAGTGAAGTTGGACCAACCTTACTATTACGAGTTGATACGCAGTATTTT. Translation: CASSEVGPTLLLRVDTQYF.

The rearrangement joins TRBV28 to TRBJ1-6, with D tentatively TRBD1 (6 bases). V lost 1 base and J 3 bases, leaving 10 bases between the germline ends. The CDR3 is 16 amino acids. The germline V gene encodes CDR1 MDHEN and CDR2 SYDVKM. This CDR3 reads CASSLSTGHYNSPLHF. DNA of the CDR3: TGTGCCAGCAGTTTATCGACAGGCCACTATAATTCACCCCTCCACTTT.

This clone has just one count. CDR3 nucleotides: TGTGCCAGTAGTTGGAGCGCGGGGAAAGATACGCAGTATTTT. It yields the protein CASSWSAGKDTQYF. The genes are TRBV19 and TRBJ2-3; maybe TRBD2 (6 bases). This CDR3 has 14 residues. The V gene's germline CDR1 is LNHDA and CDR2 SQIVND (reference sequence). Trimming shortened V by 5 bases and J by 5 bases, and 14 bases separated the two germline ends.

The chain has TRBV6-5 and TRBJ2-7; TRBD1 matches at 8 bases. The CDR3 extends over 14 amino acids. The junction had 8 bases not matched to a gene; V was cut back by 5 bases and J by 5 bases. Germline-derived CDR1 and CDR2 are MNHEY and SVGAGI. This CDR3 is CASSLGQGGHEQYF. The DNA of the CDR3 is TGTGCCAGCAGTCTAGGACAGGGCGGCCACGAGCAGTACTTC.

CDR3 sequence reads: CASSGDRGQDQPQHF. DNA for the CDR3: TGTGCCAGTAGTGGGGACAGGGGGCAGGATCAGCCCCAGCATTTT. This sequence joins TRBV19 and TRBJ1-5; 12 bases fit TRBD1. J gave up 5 bases and V 5 bases, and 4 bases lay outside the gene matches. This CDR3 is 15 amino acids long. The germline V gene has CDR1 LNHDA and CDR2 SQIVND (reference sequence). Combining the CDR3 with reference TRBV19 and TRBJ1-5 gives the whole variable domain DGGITQSPKYLFRKEGQNVTLSCEQNLNHDAMYWYRQDPGQGLRLIYYSQIVNDFQKGDIAEGYSVSREKKESFPLTVTSAQKNPTAFYLCASSGDRGQDQPQHFGDGTRLSIL.

This chain links TRBV5-1 with TRBJ2-6; possible D gene TRBD2, 5 bases. CDR1 and CDR2 from the germline V gene are SGHRS and YFSETQ. Trimming removed 4 bases from V and 0 bases from J, with 8 bases in between. CDR3 length: 15 residues. The CDR3 nucleotides read TGCGCCAGCAGCCTCGGGATCTCTGGGGCCAACGTCCTGACTTTC. It is translated as CASSLGISGANVLTF.

The genes are TRBV6-5 and TRBJ2-7; 8 nucleotides line up with TRBD2. The CDR3 loop spans 13 amino acids. Losses at the gene ends were 4 bases for V and 8 bases for J; bases not matched to a gene: 7. From germline, CDR1 is MNHEY and CDR2 SVGAGI. CDR3 region: CASSSSGPDQQYF. The CDR3 nucleotides are TGTGCCAGCAGTTCTAGCGGGCCCGACCAGCAGTACTTC.

This clone occurred once. The chain has TRBV18 and TRBJ1-2; TRBD1 might be the D (6 bases). Germline CDR1 is KGHSH and CDR2 is LQKENI. Trimming left V 5 bases short and J 0 bases short, with 19 bases between. This CDR3 spans 17 amino acids. Here the CDR3 DNA reads TGTGCCAGCTCAGGTACGACAACAGGGACCTCTAACTATGGCTACACCTTC. It yields the protein CASSGTTTGTSNYGYTF.

This clone was recorded only once. The V call is TRBV2, the J call TRBJ1-2; D ambiguous. There are 12 residues in the CDR3. V was trimmed by 4 bases and J by 8 bases, leaving 11 bases between them. CDR1 SNHLY and CDR2 FYNNEI come from the germline V gene. CDR3 sequence: CASSGERRGYTF. In DNA, the CDR3 is TGTGCCAGCAGTGGAGAACGACGGGGCTACACCTTC.

This clone was detected a few times. This chain joins TRBV25-1 and TRBJ2-3, with unresolved D. Trimming took 4 bases from V and 6 from J, leaving 2 bases between them. Germline V CDR1 and CDR2: MGHDK, SYGVNS. This CDR3 is 10 amino acids long. As DNA, the CDR3 is TGTGCCAGCAGTGGCGATACGCAGTATTTT. Translating gives CASSGDTQYF.

The rearrangement uses TRBV4-2 and TRBJ2-2, with 14 nucleotides matching TRBD2. The CDR3 loop spans 18 amino acids. Looked up from germline, CDR1 is LGHNA and CDR2 is YNFKEQ. V trimming: 2 bases; J trimming: 5 bases; junction bases outside the gene matches: 7. CDR3 in DNA: TGTGCCAGCAGCCAAAAGACTAGCGGGGGGGCGGAAACCGGGGAGCTGTTTTTT. Translated, it gives CASSQKTSGGAETGELFF.

The V call is TRBV6-5, the J call TRBJ2-7; no clear D. The CDR3 covers 14 residues. Looked up from germline, CDR1 is MNHEY and CDR2 is SVGAGI. Trimming took off 6 bases at V and 0 bases at J, with 12 bases between the two ends. The CDR3 DNA follows: TGTGCCAGCAGCCGGACGGTTAGCTCCTACGAGCAGTACTTC. It yields the protein CASSRTVSSYEQYF.

This sequence joins TRBV3-1 (or the pseudogene TRBV3-2) and TRBJ1-1; TRBD1 agrees at 9 bases. Trimming at V came to 3 bases and at J to 5 bases, leaving 7 bases not matched to a gene. Looked up from germline, CDR1 is LGHDT and CDR2 is YNNKEL (reference sequence). The CDR3 is 15 amino acids. CDR3 region: CASSHTDRGATEAFF. The CDR3 bases are TGTGCCAGCAGCCATACCGACAGGGGGGCGACTGAAGCTTTCTTT.

CDR3 residues: CASGKRASGGYEQYF. The CDR3 DNA reads TGTGCCAGCGGTAAAAGGGCGTCGGGGGGGTACGAGCAGTACTTC. The chain joins TRBV27 to TRBJ2-7, with TRBD2 identical over 8 bases. Germline CDR1 and CDR2: MNHEY and SMNVEV (reference sequence). V gave up 8 bases and J gave up 4 bases; unmatched junction bases: 13. The CDR3 sequence is 15 residues long.

The J gene is TRBJ2-5, the V gene TRBV5-1, with 8 bases matching TRBD2. The V segment lost 0 bases and the J segment 7 bases; nucleotides outside the gene matches: 8. The V gene's germline CDR1 is SGHRS and CDR2 YFSETQ. This CDR3 spans 15 amino acids. This chain's CDR3 is CASSLGTSSEGTQYF. CDR3 nucleotides: TGCGCCAGCAGCTTGGGGACTAGCTCGGAGGGGACCCAGTACTTC.

The chain links TRBV7-9 to TRBJ1-6; D gene ambiguous. Germline V CDR1 and CDR2: SEHNR, FQNEAQ (reference sequence). V was shortened by 5 bases and J by 5 bases, with 13 bases between the two germline ends. The CDR3 contains 15 residues. This CDR3 reads CASSPVTPDNSPLHF. The CDR3 bases are TGTGCCAGCAGCCCGGTCACGCCGGATAATTCACCCCTCCACTTT. The whole variable domain, filled in from reference TRBV7-9 and TRBJ1-6, reads DTGVSQNPRHKITKRGQNVTFRCDPISEHNRLYWYRQTLGQGPEFLTYFQNEAQLEKSRLLSDRFSAERPKGSFSTLEIQRTEQGDSAMYLCASSPVTPDNSPLHFGNGTRLTVT.

The CDR3 DNA sequence: TGTGCCAGCTCACCCGGACAGGGGTCCCCTTGGGCTTTCTTT. Its translation is CASSPGQGSPWAFF. V usage is TRBV18 and J usage is TRBJ1-1, with 9 nucleotides matching TRBD1. V lost 3 bases to trimming and J lost 11 bases; unmatched junction nucleotides: 10. The CDR3 extends over 14 amino acids. Germline CDR1 KGHSH, CDR2 LQKENI.

The gene calls are TRBV10-2 and TRBJ2-5; D gene unclear. The CDR3 is 12 amino acids. Germline CDR1 WSHSY, CDR2 SAAADI. The V end lost 2 bases, the J end lost 1 base, and 2 bases lay between the germline ends. Here the CDR3 reads CASSEIQETQYF. For the CDR3, the DNA is TGCGCCAGCAGTGAGATCCAAGAGACCCAGTACTTC.

The rearrangement uses TRBV6-6 and TRBJ1-1; 7 nucleotides line up with TRBD1. The ends lost 6 bases at V and 3 bases at J; junction bases unmatched: 10. CDR1 and CDR2 from the germline V gene are MNHNY and SVGAGI (reference sequence). CDR3 length equals 15 residues. CDR3 sequence: CASRDYRGSYTEAFF. The CDR3 coding sequence is TGTGCCAGCAGGGATTACAGGGGCTCCTACACTGAAGCTTTCTTT.

This rearrangement joins TRBV19 to TRBJ1-1; D might be TRBD1 (5 bases). Germline-derived CDR1 and CDR2 are LNHDA and SQIVND (reference sequence). Trimming stripped 7 bases from V and 0 bases from J, with 18 bases between. CDR3 length equals 16 residues. In nucleotides, the CDR3 is TGTGCCAGTATCTCGACAAAGGGGCGGGTGAACACTGAAGCTTTCTTT. Its translation is CASISTKGRVNTEAFF.

The chain links TRBV7-3 to TRBJ1-5; D is uncertain. Germline assignment: CDR1 SGHTA and CDR2 FQGTGA. The CDR3 has 13 residues. V shed 10 bases and J shed 0 bases, with 10 bases lying between them. CDR3 region: CANSAASNQPQHF. The CDR3 region has the DNA TGTGCCAACTCGGCAGCTAGCAATCAGCCCCAGCATTTT.

The V and J genes are TRBV5-8 and TRBJ2-4; the D gene is possibly TRBD2 (6 bases). The V end lost 2 bases, the J end lost 9 bases, and 12 bases lay between the germline ends. The CDR3 contains 13 residues. Germline V lookup: CDR1 SGHTS, CDR2 YDEGEE. The CDR3: CASSFGSRGIQYF. The CDR3 DNA follows: TGTGCCAGCAGCTTCGGTTCGCGGGGCATTCAGTACTTC.